These 3 T cell receptor beta chains originate from one sample sequenced in a study of PD-1 blockade in classical Hodgkin lymphoma. The protocol was immunoSEQ multiplex PCR, while the TCRdb copy is restricted to in-frame clones and leaves out a portion. The sample contains more than 50,000 clones, approximately 92% of which appear only once. Every patient had relapsed following autologous stem cell transplantation, and cohorts differed in brentuximab vedotin exposure. Material: peripheral blood mononuclear cells (PBMCs), obtained at baseline. The origin of the receptors is a human donor with classical Hodgkin lymphoma.

The rearrangement links TRBV10-3 to TRBJ2-5; D ambiguous. V was trimmed by 7 bases and J by 2 bases, leaving 14 bases between them. This CDR3 is built from 14 residues. Germline loops: CDR1 ENHRY, CDR2 SYGVKD. In DNA, the CDR3 is TGTGCCATCAAACGAAACACGTCTCAAGAGACCCAGTACTTC. Translating gives CAIKRNTSQETQYF.

This rearrangement joins TRBV6-5 to TRBJ2-2; 7 bases line up with TRBD1. V dropped 2 bases and J dropped 5; count of bases not matched to a gene: 8. This CDR3 is 16 amino acids long. From germline, CDR1 is MNHEY and CDR2 SVGAGI. The CDR3 is CASSYDRAPLTGELFF. In DNA form, the CDR3 reads TGTGCCAGCAGTTACGACAGGGCCCCGCTTACCGGGGAGCTGTTTTTT.

This clone was seen a handful of times. The chain combines TRBV25-1 with TRBJ1-1, with D perhaps TRBD1 (5 bases). Germline values: CDR1 MGHDK, CDR2 SYGVNS. V dropped 7 bases and J dropped 7 bases, with 28 bases sitting between them. There are 17 residues in the CDR3. The CDR3 reads CASTAGDGTLGNGEAFF. DNA of the CDR3: TGTGCCAGCACCGCCGGGGACGGAACGTTAGGGAATGGTGAAGCTTTCTTT.